This entry lists 29 T cell receptor beta chains sequenced from one sample in a study of T cells in Graves' hyperthyroidism and ophthalmopathy. Amplification targeted TCR beta CDR3 regions from RNA transcripts. Carried out on the TCR CDR3, a first-round RT-PCR used the HTBI primer set. TCRdb re-called the multiplex PCR reads through MiXCR, storing one row per CDR3 protein. The repertoire holds approximately 420,000 distinct CDR3 sequences, with 12% to 15% as singletons. Material for sequencing was blood. These receptors were obtained from a woman aged 18-30 years with Graves' hyperthyroidism.

This chain uses TRBV5-5 with TRBJ1-2; TRBD1 matches at 8 bases. CDR1 SGHKS and CDR2 YYEKEE come from the germline V gene (reference sequence). This CDR3 is 16 amino acids long. The junction had 15 bases not matched to a gene; V was cut back by 4 bases and J by 7 bases. This chain's CDR3 is CASSPVGRQGRSGYTF. CDR3 coding DNA: TGTGCCAGCAGCCCAGTAGGGAGACAGGGGAGAAGTGGCTACACCTTC.

The chain has TRBV6-1 and TRBJ2-5; tentative D call: TRBD1 (5 bases). This CDR3 spans 17 amino acids. Germline assignment: CDR1 MNHNS and CDR2 SASEGT. V gave up 5 bases and J gave up 2 bases, with 21 bases separating them. Here the CDR3 reads CASSYASVGSGQETQYF. The CDR3 DNA follows: TGTGCCAGCAGTTACGCGTCTGTGGGGTCAGGGCAAGAGACCCAGTACTTC.

The table lists this clonotype with many counts. The V call is TRBV10-3, the J call TRBJ2-5, with 11 bases matching TRBD2. Per the germline V gene, CDR1 is ENHRY and CDR2 is SYGVKD. After removal of 4 bases from V and 4 bases from J, the junction contained 11 bases not matched to a gene. The CDR3 length is 17 residues. The CDR3 protein is CAISAEASGRHGETQYF. The CDR3 nucleotides read TGTGCCATCAGTGCCGAGGCTAGCGGGAGGCACGGAGAGACCCAGTACTTC.

The chain is built from TRBV20-1 and TRBJ2-7; D call uncertain. V was shortened by 1 base and J by 2 bases, with 6 bases between the two germline ends. CDR3 length: 12 residues. CDR1 is DFQATT, CDR2 SNEGSKA, per germline (reference sequence). In nucleotides, the CDR3 is TGCAGTGCTAGAGGGAGAACCTACGAGCAGTACTTC. The encoded protein is CSARGRTYEQYF.

This rearrangement joins TRBV12-3 or TRBV12-4 to TRBJ1-2; 8 nucleotides agree with TRBD1. This CDR3 spans 14 amino acids. V lost 5 bases to trimming and J lost 6 bases; unmatched junction nucleotides: 8. The CDR3: CASSKPGQVDGYTF. The CDR3 region has the DNA TGTGCCAGCAGTAAACCGGGACAGGTTGATGGCTACACCTTC.

This clonotype was found a few times. A single base separates this from a much larger clone, so it may be a read error. The chain combines TRBV20-1 with TRBJ2-7; D call uncertain. The V and J ends lost 4 bases and 0 bases respectively, with 10 bases between them. In germline, CDR1 is DFQATT, CDR2 SNEGSKA (reference sequence). The CDR3 loop spans 13 amino acids. The CDR3 loop is CSAKDLRSYEQYF. The CDR3 DNA reads as TGCAGTGCTAAGGACCTCCGCTCCTACGAGCAGTACTTC.

This clonotype showed up many times. V and J are TRBV20-1 and TRBJ1-3; D is undetermined. Germline V lookup: CDR1 DFQATT, CDR2 SNEGSKA (reference sequence). Trimming shortened V by 4 bases and J by 4 bases, and 5 bases separated the two germline ends. The CDR3 runs 11 residues. Here the CDR3 DNA reads TGCAGTGCTACCGGGGGAAACACCATATATTTT. It specifies CSATGGNTIYF.

Regarding this clonotype: Possible read error: a much larger clone is one base away. The chain couples TRBV5-1 to TRBJ1-1, with 9 bases matching TRBD1. This CDR3 contains 15 residues. Germline values: CDR1 SGHRS, CDR2 YFSETQ. Losses at the gene ends were 3 bases for V and 1 base for J; bases not matched to a gene: 4. The CDR3 here is CASSWDRASNTEAFF. DNA for the CDR3: TGCGCCAGCAGCTGGGACAGGGCCTCGAACACTGAAGCTTTCTTT.

This chain uses TRBV6-5 with TRBJ2-7; TRBD2 agrees at 7 bases. Germline V gene lookup returns CDR1 MNHEY and CDR2 SVGAGI. After removal of 2 bases from V and 3 bases from J, the junction contained 4 bases not matched to a gene. This CDR3 has 14 amino acids. DNA for the CDR3: TGTGCCAGCAGTTACAGGGCGGGGGTCTACGAGCAGTACTTC. Protein sequence: CASSYRAGVYEQYF.

This clonotype has a handful of counts. V and J are TRBV19 and TRBJ1-2, with D unresolved. The V gene's germline CDR1 is LNHDA and CDR2 SQIVND (reference sequence). This CDR3 is 13 amino acids long. With 1 base removed from V and 1 base from J, the gap between germline ends came to 4 bases. The CDR3 loop reads CASSIGSNYGYTF. Here the CDR3 DNA reads TGTGCCAGTAGTATAGGCAGTAACTATGGCTACACCTTC.

The chain employs TRBV5-1 and TRBJ1-1, with a possible D match to TRBD1 (5 bases). Germline lookup yields CDR1 SGHRS and CDR2 YFSETQ. V shed 0 bases and J shed 6 bases, with 15 bases lying between them. This CDR3 spans 15 amino acids. The CDR3 DNA is TGCGCCAGCAGCTTGGCGGTAGGGGAGTTCGCTGAAGCTTTCTTT. Translated, it gives CASSLAVGEFAEAFF.

This clonotype was seen ten or more times. The rearrangement links TRBV7-9 to TRBJ1-1; no reliable D call. Germline-derived CDR1 and CDR2 are SEHNR and FQNEAQ (reference sequence). The CDR3 runs to 13 residues. Between the trimmed V and J ends, which lost 4 bases and 8 bases, there was a span of 14 bases. The CDR3 sequence: CASSSGYSSEAFF. The CDR3 DNA sequence: TGTGCCAGCAGCTCCGGCTACAGCTCGGAAGCTTTCTTT.

A few counts support this clonotype. Here the CDR3 DNA reads TGTGCCACCAGTGGTTTCGGGACAGAGACCTACGAGCAGTACTTC. Its translation is CATSGFGTETYEQYF. V is TRBV24-1 and J is TRBJ2-7; 7 bases are a match to TRBD1. This CDR3 contains 15 residues. Per the germline V gene, CDR1 is KGHDR and CDR2 is SFDVKD. V lost 5 bases, J lost 2 bases, and 8 bases stayed unmatched.

This clonotype showed up many times. The chain joins TRBV7-9 to TRBJ2-7; weak D call: TRBD2 (6 bases). The CDR3 runs to 12 residues. V lost 6 bases to trimming and J lost 4 bases, with 10 bases between them. Looked up from germline, CDR1 is SEHNR and CDR2 is FQNEAQ (reference sequence). Here the CDR3 reads CASRSGRYEQYF. The CDR3 DNA reads as TGTGCCAGCAGGAGCGGGCGTTACGAGCAGTACTTC.

This clonotype was seen repeatedly, ten times or more. The chain uses TRBV5-1 and TRBJ2-7; no definite D call. From germline, CDR1 is SGHRS and CDR2 YFSETQ. The V end lost 3 bases, the J end lost 6 bases, and 7 bases lay between the germline ends. The length of the CDR3 is 11 residues. The CDR3 nucleotides are TGCGCCAGCAGCTCCCTGGGCGAGCAGTACTTC. This sequence encodes CASSSLGEQYF.

This clonotype was seen repeatedly, ten times or more. J is TRBJ1-2 and V is TRBV28; 11 bases line up with TRBD1. V shed 7 bases and J 4 bases; nucleotides not matched to a gene: 8. Looked up from germline, CDR1 is MDHEN and CDR2 is SYDVKM. There are 15 residues in the CDR3. CDR3 sequence reads: CASIPGQGVGYGYTF. The CDR3 DNA sequence: TGTGCCAGCATTCCGGGACAGGGGGTTGGCTATGGCTACACCTTC.

This clonotype was seen at least ten times. V gene TRBV30 combines with J gene TRBJ1-2, with no clear D. The germline V and J ends were trimmed by 3 bases and 5 bases, with 7 bases remaining between them. CDR1 and CDR2 from the germline V gene are GTSNPN and SVGIG (reference sequence). The CDR3 loop spans 11 amino acids. The DNA for the CDR3 is TGTGCCTGGAGCGTCGAGTATGGCTACACCTTC. It is translated as CAWSVEYGYTF.

This clonotype showed up just a few times. The rearrangement links TRBV7-3 to TRBJ2-7; 10 nucleotides line up with TRBD2. The CDR3 spans 14 residues. V lost 5 bases, J lost 4 bases, and 5 bases stayed unmatched. Germline V gene lookup returns CDR1 SGHTA and CDR2 FQGTGA. The CDR3 DNA reads as TGTGCCAGCAGCCCTAGCGGGAGTATTTACGAGCAGTACTTC. This codes for CASSPSGSIYEQYF.

The chain couples TRBV28 to TRBJ1-4; no reliable D call. The CDR3 has 13 amino acids. Germline CDR1 is MDHEN and CDR2 is SYDVKM. Trimming removed 6 bases from V and 5 bases from J, with 10 bases in between. CDR3 sequence (DNA): TGTGCCAGCAGAATAAAACCCAATGAAAAACTGTTTTTT. Translation: CASRIKPNEKLFF.

Ten or more counts support this clonotype. This chain uses TRBV2 with TRBJ2-5; 11 positions match TRBD2. CDR1 is SNHLY and CDR2 is FYNNEI in the germline V gene. The CDR3 is 20 amino acids. After removal of 2 bases from V and 4 bases from J, the junction contained 18 bases not matched to a gene. The CDR3 loop is CASSERRLAGGGINAETQYF. DNA of the CDR3: TGTGCCAGCAGTGAAAGGCGCCTAGCGGGAGGCGGAATTAACGCAGAGACCCAGTACTTC.

Of note for this clonotype: Possible read error: a much larger clone is one base away. The chain recombines TRBV5-5 with TRBJ2-2, with TRBD1 matching over 8 bases. Per the germline V gene, CDR1 is SGHKS and CDR2 is YYEKEE (reference sequence). This CDR3 has 15 amino acids. Unmatched junction bases numbered 6, after V lost 4 bases and J lost 4 bases. CDR3 region: CASSLRQGSTGELFF. As DNA, the CDR3 is TGTGCCAGCAGCCTACGACAGGGGAGCACCGGGGAGCTGTTTTTT.

This clonotype has more than one count but fewer than ten. J is TRBJ1-1 and V is TRBV5-1; D gene uncertain. The CDR3 runs 14 residues. The germline CDR1 and CDR2 sequences are SGHRS and YFSETQ. V was trimmed by 0 bases and J by 11 bases, leaving 17 bases between them. The CDR3 protein is CASSLEGSSLGAFF. CDR3 sequence (DNA): TGCGCCAGCAGCTTGGAGGGCTCCTCCCTTGGGGCTTTCTTT.

The chain recombines TRBV20-1 with TRBJ2-2; 10 bases map to TRBD2. The ends lost 6 bases at V and 2 bases at J; junction bases unmatched: 6. There are 15 residues in the CDR3. Per germline, CDR1 DFQATT and CDR2 SNEGSKA (reference sequence). Here the CDR3 reads CSATSGDPNTGELFF. CDR3 coding DNA: TGCAGTGCAACTAGCGGGGACCCTAACACCGGGGAGCTGTTTTTT.

V usage is TRBV19 and J usage is TRBJ2-1, with 7 bases matching TRBD1. The CDR3 sequence is 15 residues long. CDR1 is LNHDA and CDR2 is SQIVND in the germline V gene (reference sequence). The junction had 5 bases not matched to a gene; V was cut back by 3 bases and J by 3 bases. CDR3 sequence: CASSIRSGGYNEQFF. In DNA form, the CDR3 reads TGTGCCAGTAGTATTAGGTCAGGGGGCTACAATGAGCAGTTCTTC. Full variable domain (rest looked up from reference TRBV19 and TRBJ2-1): DGGITQSPKYLFRKEGQNVTLSCEQNLNHDAMYWYRQDPGQGLRLIYYSQIVNDFQKGDIAEGYSVSREKKESFPLTVTSAQKNPTAFYLCASSIRSGGYNEQFFGPGTRLTVL.

This clonotype was recorded only once. This chain joins TRBV12-3 or TRBV12-4 and TRBJ2-7; the match to TRBD2 covers 9 bases. This CDR3 region has 18 residues. V shed 8 bases, J shed 3 bases, and the junction held 20 bases outside the gene matches. CDR3 region: CASSPRRGAGGRIYEQYF. CDR3 bases: TGTGCCAGCTCCCCCCGCCGGGGGGCGGGAGGGCGCATCTACGAGCAGTACTTC.

Ten or more counts support this clonotype. The chain employs TRBV3-1 and TRBJ1-2; maybe TRBD1 (5 bases). There are 14 residues in the CDR3. V dropped 2 bases and J dropped 8 bases, with 15 bases sitting between them. CDR1 and CDR2 from the germline V gene are LGHDT and YNNKEL (reference sequence). This chain's CDR3 is CASSQSSGTLGYTF. CDR3 nucleotide sequence: TGTGCCAGCAGCCAATCCTCCGGGACGCTGGGCTACACCTTC.

This clonotype was recorded many times. The chain recombines TRBV15 with TRBJ1-2, with TRBD1 matching 7 bases. CDR3 length: 14 amino acids. The ends lost 2 bases at V and 3 bases at J; junction bases unmatched: 3. Germline values: CDR1 LNHNV, CDR2 YYDKDF (reference sequence). CDR3 sequence reads: CATSRPTGDYGYTF. CDR3 DNA: TGTGCCACCAGCAGACCCACAGGGGACTATGGCTACACCTTC.

In this sample, this clonotype turned up many times. This chain connects TRBV29-1 to TRBJ2-7; unclear D gene. The germline gives CDR1 SQVTM, CDR2 ANQGSEA. V was clipped by 3 bases and J by 0 bases, with 9 bases between them. This CDR3 is built from 13 residues. The CDR3 region is CSVEDPLSYEQYF. CDR3 bases: TGCAGCGTTGAGGACCCCCTCTCCTACGAGCAGTACTTC.

The J gene is TRBJ1-1, the V gene TRBV18, with 7 bases matching TRBD1. Germline trimming cut 5 bases from V and 4 bases from J; bases unmatched to any gene: 13. Per the germline V gene, CDR1 is KGHSH and CDR2 is LQKENI. The CDR3 is 16 residues long. The CDR3: CASSTGVGGQATEAFF. The CDR3 DNA reads TGTGCCAGCTCAACAGGGGTGGGGGGGCAGGCCACTGAAGCTTTCTTT.